These T cell receptor beta chains were read from a single sample in a study of shared clonotypes between healthy human individuals. Clones were read by immunoSEQ multiplex PCR, and TCRdb kept only the in-frame ones, dropping some. The data contain 950,000 to 1,100,000 clones, under 80% of them singletons. Sequenced sample: memory CD4+ T cells sorted from blood. All receptors come from a man between 18 and 35 years old in good health. Both conserved end residues are part of each CDR3. A D gene is named only where the DNA matches it firmly. Rows give clone size only sometimes, using once, few, many, or a class for an expanded clone.

. . TRBJ1-5 TRBV10-3 CAISVTDQPQHF TGTGCCATCAGCGTCACCGATCAGCCCCAGCATTTT
TRBD1 . TRBJ1-3 TRBV6-6 CASSYATGGNTIYF TGTGCCAGCAGTTACGCGACAGGGGGAAACACCATATATTTT
TRBD2 . TRBJ2-1 TRBV9 CASSVTMRERDEQFF TGTGCCAGCAGCGTAACCATGCGGGAGAGGGATGAGCAGTTCTTC
. . TRBJ1-1 TRBV2 CASRPQLMNTEAFF TGTGCCAGCAGACCTCAGCTCATGAACACTGAAGCTTTCTTT
TRBD1 . TRBJ2-5 TRBV5-4 CASSLAGRGQETQYF TGTGCCAGCAGCTTGGCTGGCAGGGGGCAGGAGACCCAGTACTTC
TRBD2 . TRBJ2-1 TRBV19 CASSIGGGVYNEQFF TGTGCCAGTAGTATAGGCGGGGGTGTCTACAATGAGCAGTTCTTC
. . TRBJ2-1 TRBV7-2 CASSLGRAGDNEQFF TGTGCCAGCAGCTTAGGGCGGGCTGGGGACAATGAGCAGTTCTTC
TRBD2 . TRBJ2-7 TRBV5-4 CASTGLAGTEQYF TGTGCCAGCACGGGACTAGCGGGAACCGAGCAGTACTTC
TRBD1 . TRBJ2-7 TRBV7-2 CASSLARGPYEQYF TGTGCCAGCAGCTTGGCCAGGGGGCCCTACGAGCAGTACTTC
TRBD1 many TRBJ2-5 TRBV9 CASSSQFRGETQYF TGTGCCAGCAGCTCACAGTTCAGGGGGGAGACCCAGTACTTC
TRBD2 . TRBJ2-3 TRBV19 CASSMSGTTDTQYF TGTGCCAGTAGTATGAGCGGGACCACAGATACGCAGTATTTT
. few TRBJ1-4 TRBV30 CAWSVMVANEKLFF TGTGCCTGGAGCGTGATGGTGGCTAATGAAAAACTGTTTTTT
TRBD2 . TRBJ2-1 TRBV5-8 CASSEGLGTSGYNEQFF TGTGCCAGCAGCGAGGGTCTGGGGACTAGCGGCTACAATGAGCAGTTCTTC
. few TRBJ2-3 TRBV15 CATSSRDREVGDTQYF TGTGCCACCAGCTCTCGAGACAGGGAGGTGGGAGATACGCAGTATTTT
TRBD1 . TRBJ2-7 TRBV2 CASSWGTGGVGEQYF TGTGCCAGCAGCTGGGGAACAGGGGGCGTAGGCGAGCAGTACTTC
TRBD2 . TRBJ2-3 TRBV6-5 CASSMTSGSTDTQYF TGTGCCAGCAGTATGACTAGCGGAAGCACAGATACGCAGTATTTT
. . TRBJ1-3 TRBV10-1 CASSEPSWSGPYSALIVDTIYF TGCGCCAGCAGTGAACCCTCGTGGTCGGGACCCTACTCAGCTCTTATTGTGGACACCATATATTTT
. few TRBJ1-3 TRBV6-5 CASSLGTTGNTIYF TGTGCCAGCAGCCTGGGGACAACTGGAAACACCATATATTTT
. . TRBJ1-4 TRBV10-2 CASRRKDEEKLFF TGCGCCAGCAGGAGGAAAGACGAGGAAAAACTGTTTTTT
. . TRBJ1-3 TRBV6-1 CASSVGLGLAGNTIYF TGTGCCAGCAGTGTAGGACTCGGGTTGGCTGGAAACACCATATATTTT
TRBD1 . TRBJ1-2 TRBV6-4 CASSPGTGGLGYTF TGTGCCAGCAGCCCCGGGACAGGGGGCCTTGGCTACACCTTC
. . TRBJ2-2 TRBV5-4 CASSLEHRSGELFF TGTGCCAGCAGCTTGGAGCATCGATCCGGGGAGCTGTTTTTT
TRBD1 few TRBJ1-1 TRBV5-1 CASSPGGTEAFF TGCGCCAGCAGCCCAGGGGGCACTGAAGCTTTCTTT
. . TRBJ1-1 TRBV30 CAWRLDYDTEAFF TGTGCCTGGAGACTTGACTACGACACTGAAGCTTTCTTT
TRBD2 . TRBJ2-5 TRBV27 CASSLERGFQETQYF TGTGCCAGCAGTTTGGAGCGGGGGTTCCAAGAGACCCAGTACTTC
. . TRBJ2-3 TRBV18 CASSPGHGGDTQYF TGTGCCAGCTCACCGGGACACGGAGGAGATACGCAGTATTTT
. . TRBJ2-7 TRBV28 CASSGYEQYF TGTGCCAGCAGCGGATACGAGCAGTACTTC
. . TRBJ2-1 TRBV7-2 CASSSMRVNDEQFF TGTGCCAGCAGCTCAATGCGAGTTAACGATGAGCAGTTCTTC
. . TRBJ1-5 TRBV28 CASSLLGAGYSNQPQHF TGTGCCAGCAGTTTGTTAGGGGCCGGATATAGCAATCAGCCCCAGCATTTT
TRBD1 once TRBJ2-7 TRBV6-1 CASSVTGTGSYEQYF TGTGCCAGCAGTGTGACCGGGACAGGGTCGTACGAGCAGTACTTC
. few TRBJ2-7 TRBV28 CASRSGLSYEQYF TGTGCCAGCCGCTCCGGTTTGAGCTACGAGCAGTACTTC
. . TRBJ1-1 TRBV6-6 CASRLPGTQGTEAFF TGTGCCAGCAGGCTTCCCGGGACTCAGGGCACTGAAGCTTTCTTT
TRBD1 . TRBJ2-3 TRBV10-1 CASSESLTGGGDTQYF TGCGCCAGCAGTGAGTCGTTAACAGGGGGTGGAGATACGCAGTATTTT
TRBD2 . TRBJ2-3 TRBV5-6 CASSFGSGGSDTQYF TGTGCCAGCAGCTTTGGGAGCGGGGGATCAGATACGCAGTATTTT
. . TRBJ2-5 TRBV19 CASSKGSLQETQYF TGTGCCAGTAGTAAGGGAAGCCTTCAAGAGACCCAGTACTTC
. . TRBJ2-3 TRBV6-6 CASSRDTQYF TGTGCCAGCAGCAGAGATACGCAGTATTTT
. . TRBJ1-2 TRBV10-3 CAISESGGMVGYTF TGTGCCATCAGTGAGTCGGGGGGAATGGTAGGCTACACCTTC
TRBD1 few TRBJ1-5 TRBV2 CASSQDRSNQPQHF TGTGCCAGCAGTCAGGACAGGAGCAATCAGCCCCAGCATTTT
. . TRBJ1-2 TRBV5-8 CASSMTGGYGYTF TGTGCCAGCAGCATGACAGGTGGCTATGGCTACACCTTC
. . TRBJ1-2 TRBV2 CASSGDYGYTF TGTGCCAGCTCAGGGGACTATGGCTACACCTTC
. . TRBJ1-2 TRBV5-4 CASSFLGVGVNYGYTF TGTGCCAGCAGTTTCCTCGGGGTAGGGGTTAACTATGGCTACACCTTC